This TCR beta chain was captured by sequencing in a study of identical twins. Study findings and constraints: There were fewer insertions in abundant cord blood beta clonotypes, but memory repertoires showed no such pattern.

The ends lost 3 bases at V and 0 bases at J; junction bases unmatched: 2. CDR3 length: 14 amino acids. The germline CDR1 and CDR2 sequences are MNHEY and SMNVEV (reference sequence). TCRdb reprocessed the 5' RACE reads with MiXCR, giving one entry per CDR3 protein. This table holds 250,000 or so distinct CDR3 sequences, around 8.3% found once. This clonotype was seen more than once but under ten times. Its antigen is not identified. The same data also went into a second study, on yellow fever vaccine responses in identical twins.

The chain is built from TRBV27 and TRBJ2-7, with 7 bases matching TRBD1. This sequence originates from a woman aged 18 to 35 in good health. The sequencing sample was made of CD8+ T cells sorted from blood. CDR3 in DNA: TGTGCCAGCAGTTTTAGGACAGGCTCCTACGAGCAGTACTTC. The encoded protein is CASSFRTGSYEQYF.